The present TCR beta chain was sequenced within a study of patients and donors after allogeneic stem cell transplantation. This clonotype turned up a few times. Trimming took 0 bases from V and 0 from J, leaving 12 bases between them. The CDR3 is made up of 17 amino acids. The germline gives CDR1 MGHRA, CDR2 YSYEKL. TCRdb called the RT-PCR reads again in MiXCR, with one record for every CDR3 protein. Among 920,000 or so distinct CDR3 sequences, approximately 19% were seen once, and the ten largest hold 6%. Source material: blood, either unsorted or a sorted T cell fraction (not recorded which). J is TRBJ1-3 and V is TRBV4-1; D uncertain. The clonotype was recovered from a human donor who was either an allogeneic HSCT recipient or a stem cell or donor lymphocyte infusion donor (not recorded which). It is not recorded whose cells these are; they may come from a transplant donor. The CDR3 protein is CASSQDAGADSGNTIYF. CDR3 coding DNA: TGCGCCAGCAGCCAAGACGCCGGAGCGGACTCTGGAAACACCATATATTTT.